The T cell receptor (beta chain) described here comes from a study of blood T cell repertoires in COVID-19. On the study more broadly: Italy, Spain and the United States were the sources of the convalescent and acute COVID-19 samples. Sources were T cells, B-cell-depleted T cells, or PBMCs; the material itself was cDNA or gDNA.

TCRdb keeps only in-frame clones here, not all; method: immunoSEQ multiplex PCR. The sample contains hundreds of thousands of clones, over 75% of which appear only once. Everyone who took part was 18 to 89 years old, and they came from about 25 US areas. Participants reported their clinical history, and cohort assignment relied on those reports. Sequences were obtained from PBMCs or T cells enriched from blood (not recorded which). The clonotype was recovered from a woman aged 18-30 years who had been exposed to COVID-19.

The CDR3 DNA reads TGTGCCAGCAGTAAAGGACAGGCTCCTCGAGGATCCTATAATTCACCCCTCCACTTT. As protein: CASSKGQAPRGSYNSPLHF. The chain recombines TRBV28 with TRBJ1-6; the match to TRBD1 covers 7 bases. J gave up 1 base and V 5 bases, and 14 bases lay outside the gene matches. The CDR3 consists of 19 residues. Germline CDR1 and CDR2: MDHEN and SYDVKM.